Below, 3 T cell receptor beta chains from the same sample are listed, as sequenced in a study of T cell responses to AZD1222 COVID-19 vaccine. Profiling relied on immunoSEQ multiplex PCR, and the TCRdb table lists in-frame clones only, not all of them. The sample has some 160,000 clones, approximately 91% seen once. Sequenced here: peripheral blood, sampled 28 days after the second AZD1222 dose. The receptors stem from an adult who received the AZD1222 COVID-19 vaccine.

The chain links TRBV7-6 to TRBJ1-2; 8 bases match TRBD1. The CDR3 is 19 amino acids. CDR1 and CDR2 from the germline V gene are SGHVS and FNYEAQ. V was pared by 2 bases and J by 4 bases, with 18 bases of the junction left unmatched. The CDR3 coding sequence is TGTGCCAGCAGCTTAACGGGGGGGGGCCAGGGGGCCTCCCGCTATGGCTACACCTTC. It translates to CASSLTGGGQGASRYGYTF. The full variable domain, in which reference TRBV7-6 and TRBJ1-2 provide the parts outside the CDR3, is GAGVSQSPRYKVTKRGQDVALRCDPISGHVSLYWYRQALGQGPEFLTYFNYEAQQDKSGLPNDRFSAERPEGSISTLTIQRTEQRDSAMYRCASSLTGGGQGASRYGYTFGSGTRLTVV.

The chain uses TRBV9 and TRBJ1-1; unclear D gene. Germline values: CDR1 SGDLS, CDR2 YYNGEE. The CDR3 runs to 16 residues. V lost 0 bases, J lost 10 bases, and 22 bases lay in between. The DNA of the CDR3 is TGTGCCAGCAGCGTAGCCCAAACGGCGCCCGGGAGTGTAGCTTTCTTT. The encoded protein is CASSVAQTAPGSVAFF.

The CDR3 nucleotides read TGTGCCAGTAGTATTAAAGACAGGGCCCCCCTTGGGGCCAACGTCCTGACTTTC. This sequence encodes CASSIKDRAPLGANVLTF. The chain joins TRBV19 to TRBJ2-6, with 7 bases aligning to TRBD1. This CDR3 is built from 18 residues. The V segment lost 3 bases and the J segment 3 bases; nucleotides outside the gene matches: 11. Germline V gene data show CDR1 as LNHDA and CDR2 as SQIVND (reference sequence). Looking up the rest from reference TRBV19 and TRBJ2-6 gives the full variable domain: DGGITQSPKYLFRKEGQNVTLSCEQNLNHDAMYWYRQDPGQGLRLIYYSQIVNDFQKGDIAEGYSVSREKKESFPLTVTSAQKNPTAFYLCASSIKDRAPLGANVLTFGAGSRLTVL.